What follows are 9 T cell receptor beta chains derived from one specimen sequenced in a study of identical twins. TCRdb used MiXCR to reprocess the 5' RACE reads, holding one entry per CDR3 protein. This table has 700,000 or so distinct CDR3 sequences, under 9% appearing once. This same sample was also taken into another study, of yellow fever vaccine responses in identical twins.

Sequencing was carried out using PBMCs. The receptors derive from a woman aged 18-29 years in good health.

This clonotype was seen a handful of times. The J gene is TRBJ2-7, the V gene TRBV21-1; the DNA was not used to check the table's D call, TRBD2. TRBV21-1 is a pseudogene locus. The CDR3 consists of 17 residues. CDR3 in DNA: TGTGCCAGCAACCCTCGGCCTCCAAGGAGCCTCTCCTACGAGCAGTACTTC. It yields the protein CASNPRPPRSLSYEQYF.

This chain uses TRBV20-1 with TRBJ1-1; D might be TRBD1 (6 bases). Looked up from germline, CDR1 is DFQATT and CDR2 is SNEGSKA (reference sequence). This CDR3 is 15 amino acids long. V was cut by 0 bases and J by 5 bases, with 16 bases left in between. The CDR3 loop is CSARDLRQAGTEAFF. DNA of the CDR3: TGCAGTGCTAGAGATCTTCGACAGGCTGGAACTGAAGCTTTCTTT.

This sequence joins TRBV5-1 and TRBJ2-1; a weak D match, TRBD1 (5 bases). V lost 4 bases to trimming and J lost 9 bases, with 20 bases between them. Germline V CDR1 and CDR2: SGHRS, YFSETQ. The CDR3 length is 15 residues. This CDR3 is CASSDVTRQLGEQFF. In DNA, the CDR3 is TGCGCCAGCAGCGACGTAACGAGACAGCTAGGTGAGCAGTTCTTC. Supplemented by reference TRBV5-1 and TRBJ2-1, the full variable domain reads KAGVTQTPRYLIKTRGQQVTLSCSPISGHRSVSWYQQTPGQGLQFLFEYFSETQRNKGNFPGRFSGRQFSNSRSEMNVSTLELGDSALYLCASSDVTRQLGEQFFGPGTRLTVL.

This clonotype was counted many times. This sequence joins TRBV29-1 and TRBJ2-1; D perhaps matches TRBD1 (6 bases). Germline values: CDR1 SQVTM, CDR2 ANQGSEA. CDR3 length: 15 amino acids. V was cut by 6 bases and J by 5 bases, with 20 bases left in between. The CDR3, as DNA: TGCAGCGTCAGCCCGACAGGAAATACCAACAATGAGCAGTTCTTC. Amino acid sequence: CSVSPTGNTNNEQFF.

The chain carries TRBV2 and TRBJ2-7; no clear D gene. Looked up from germline, CDR1 is SNHLY and CDR2 is FYNNEI. Between the trimmed V and J ends, which lost 0 bases and 2 bases, there was a span of 5 bases. The CDR3 has 13 amino acids. The CDR3 here is CASSEAVPYEQYF. CDR3 nucleotide sequence: TGTGCCAGCAGTGAAGCGGTCCCCTACGAGCAGTACTTC.

This clonotype showed up just once. The chain recombines TRBV12-3 or TRBV12-4 with TRBJ2-5; 8 positions agree with TRBD2. This CDR3 spans 14 amino acids. V was clipped by 9 bases and J by 5 bases; unmatched bases: 11. CDR3 sequence: CASTDGGALETQYF. Written as DNA, the CDR3 is TGTGCCAGTACAGACGGGGGGGCCCTTGAGACCCAGTACTTC.

This clonotype was counted between two and nine times. CDR3 DNA sequence: TGTGCCACCTTGCTTGGCCCTGCGGTGGATGAGCAGTTCTTC. It encodes CATLLGPAVDEQFF. V and J are TRBV12-3 or TRBV12-4 and TRBJ2-1; unclear D gene. This CDR3 is 14 amino acids long. V was cut by 10 bases and J by 8 bases, with 21 bases left in between.

The V gene is TRBV6-1, the J gene TRBJ2-3; D might be TRBD2 (7 bases). Per the germline V gene, CDR1 is MNHNS and CDR2 is SASEGT. Trimming removed 7 bases at V and 0 bases at J, with 23 bases between. The CDR3 has 18 residues. CDR3 loop: CASTLGGARVTSTDTQYF. Here the CDR3 DNA reads TGTGCCAGCACCTTAGGGGGGGCCAGGGTAACTAGCACAGATACGCAGTATTTT.

Ten or more counts support this clonotype. The rearrangement links TRBV20-1 to TRBJ2-7; D gene ambiguous. V lost 1 base and J 3 bases, leaving 13 bases between the germline ends. The CDR3 is 14 residues long. Germline lookup yields CDR1 DFQATT and CDR2 SNEGSKA (reference sequence). The CDR3 loop reads CSARGGGDRYEQYF. The CDR3 DNA is TGCAGTGCTAGAGGTGGTGGGGATCGCTACGAGCAGTACTTC.